This TCR beta chain was found in a study of human T cells and chemical hapten exposure. Overall study: 2% DPC applied to an approximately 2 cm by approximately 2 cm arm area sensitized donors. Patients had diphenylcyclopropenone applied to the scalp weekly throughout the approximately 22-week study. Study-wide results and caveats: Given that the donors had alopecia, their immune response may differ from that seen in healthy people.

Time point denoted: patch test 2, 6 weeks after DPC sensitization. Treatment noted: therapeutic diphenylcyclopropenone sensitization with weekly scalp DPC. The library labeled individual cDNA molecules by adding unique molecular identifiers to them. Each CDR3 protein gets one entry after TCRdb re-called the RACE reads with MiXCR. The sample includes approximately 350,000 distinct CDR3 sequences, about 6.9% of them seen just once. In regard to this clonotype: Antigen: not known.

The CDR3 totals 14 residues. V lost 3 bases, J lost 3 bases, and 7 bases stayed unmatched. CDR1 is DFQATT, CDR2 SNEGSKA, per germline (reference sequence). The sequences come from whole blood, collected in connection with sensitization to the hapten diphenylcyclopropenone (DPC). The rearrangement links TRBV20-1 to TRBJ2-5; 7 bases line up with TRBD1. The sequence was obtained from a woman younger than 30 with alopecia areata. Some clones in this sample may be carry-over from other donors' samples. In nucleotides, the CDR3 is TGCAGTGCTAGTCTCGGGACAGTGAAAGAGACCCAGTACTTC. Translating gives CSASLGTVKETQYF.